The following is a TCR beta chain sequence with its context. What it recognizes is unknown. Treatment specified: 15 to 20 received Ad26.COV2.S at low or high dose, single or two shots; five or six received placebo; per-sample allocation not given. Samples were taken on day 63 after the first vaccine or placebo injection. The administered vaccine (an Ad26 vector) expressed Wuhan-strain SARS-CoV-2 spike. Produced via immunoSEQ multiplex PCR; TCRdb's table is partial and in-frame only. Of about 680,000 clones listed, roughly 90% are singletons. This entry is derived from a study of Ad26.COV2.S vaccination and SARS-CoV-2 variants. Study-level background: Participants got Ad26.COV2.S intramuscularly, once or twice 56 days apart.

Germline V gene data show CDR1 as SEHNR and CDR2 as FQNEAQ (reference sequence). V dropped 8 bases and J dropped 0 bases, with 5 bases sitting between them. This CDR3 spans 12 amino acids. Study results and limitations: Responses of T cells in total may have been underestimated by the TCR breadth and depth analyses.

The chain carries TRBV7-9 and TRBJ2-1, with no clear D. This receptor was obtained from a person between 18 and 59 years old who received the Ad26.COV2.S COVID-19 vaccine or a placebo. Sequenced material: peripheral blood, taken in a trial of Ad26.COV2.S vaccine versus placebo. The CDR3 spells CASGDSYNEQFF. Here the CDR3 DNA reads TGTGCCAGCGGAGACTCCTACAATGAGCAGTTCTTC. The whole variable domain, remainder taken from reference TRBV7-9 and TRBJ2-1, is DTGVSQNPRHKITKRGQNVTFRCDPISEHNRLYWYRQTLGQGPEFLTYFQNEAQLEKSRLLSDRFSAERPKGSFSTLEIQRTEQGDSAMYLCASGDSYNEQFFGPGTRLTVL.